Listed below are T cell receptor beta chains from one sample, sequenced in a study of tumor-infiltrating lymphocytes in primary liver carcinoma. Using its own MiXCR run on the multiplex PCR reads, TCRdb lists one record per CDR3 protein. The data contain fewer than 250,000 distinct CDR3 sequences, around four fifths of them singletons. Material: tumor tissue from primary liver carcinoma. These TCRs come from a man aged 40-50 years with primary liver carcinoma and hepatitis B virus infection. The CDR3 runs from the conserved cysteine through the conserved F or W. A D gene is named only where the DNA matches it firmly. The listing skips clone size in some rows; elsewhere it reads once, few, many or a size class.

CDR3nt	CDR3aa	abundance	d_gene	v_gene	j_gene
TGCAGCGCACGATATAATGAGCAGTTCTTC	CSARYNEQFF	NA	NA	TRBV29-1	TRBJ2-1
TGTGTCAGCAGTAATGCCGGGACTGCTAACAATGAGCAGTTTTTC	CVSSNAGTANNEQFF	NA	NA	TRBV6-6	TRBJ2-1
TGCGCCAGCAGTTGGGGGGGCGACACTGAAGCTTTCTTT	CASSWGGDTEAFF	many	NA	TRBV5-1	TRBJ1-1
TGTGCCAGCAGGACGGGAATGAGGGGGTGTCCCGGCGAGCAGTACTTC	CASRTGMRGCPGEQYF	NA	NA	TRBV25-1	TRBJ2-7
TGCGGCGTTGAGGGCGGGGCCGGCATCACAAAAACGCAGTATTTT	CGVEGGAGITKTQYF	NA	NA	TRBV29-1	TRBJ2-3
TGTGCCAGCAGTTCGTCAGGGGTACCAGAGACCCAGTACTTC	CASSSSGVPETQYF	NA	NA	TRBV12-3/TRBV12-4	TRBJ2-5
TGTGCCAGCAGCAGGGACAGGGAACCGAAGTACTTC	CASSRDREPKYF	many	TRBD1	TRBV7-9	TRBJ2-7
TGCGCCAACAGCCAAGAGGAGGGTAGTATTCAGTACTTC	CANSQEEGSIQYF	NA	NA	TRBV4-3	TRBJ2-4
TGTGCCAGCAGCCAAGATGGCAGCTTGGTCCCTAGCACAGATACGCAGTATTTT	CASSQDGSLVPSTDTQYF	NA	NA	TRBV4-1	TRBJ2-3
TGTGCCAGCAGTTACCGGGAGTCCTACAGTGAGCACTTCTTC	CASSYRESYSEHFF	NA	NA	TRBV6-2/TRBV6-3	TRBJ2-1
TGTGCCAGCAGTGGGCCCCGGCGGACCCCTCCGGGTGAGCAGTATTTC	CASSGPRRTPPGEQYF	NA	NA	TRBV12-3/TRBV12-4	TRBJ2-1
TGCAGTGTTGAGAATGGGGACGAGGAGTACTTC	CSVENGDEEYF	NA	NA	TRBV29-1	TRBJ2-7
TGCAGCGTCCTTTGTCAGGGACCCACCGGGGAGCTGTTTTTT	CSVLCQGPTGELFF	NA	NA	TRBV29-1	TRBJ2-2
TGTGCCAGCAGCCTATACAGGGATAGGGAGATCCAGTACTTC	CASSLYRDREIQYF	NA	NA	TRBV11-2	TRBJ2-5
TGCGCCTGGATTAGGGAGGACTCCTACGAGCAGTACTTC	CAWIREDSYEQYF	NA	NA	TRBV30	TRBJ2-7
TGTGCTAGCAGCTTGGATCGTTTAGTGTTAGGGGATGAGCAGTTCTTC	CASSLDRLVLGDEQFF	few	NA	TRBV11-2	TRBJ2-1
TGCAGCTTCCGCGCAGCTAGCACAGATACGCAGTATTTT	CSFRAASTDTQYF	NA	NA	TRBV29-1	TRBJ2-3
TGCGCCAGCAGCCAGGACATAGCGGGAGCTTCCTACAATGAGCAATTCTTC	CASSQDIAGASYNEQFF	NA	TRBD2	TRBV4-3	TRBJ2-1
TGCAGCGTCGAAGATCCAGGAGGGAGCTCCTACAAGCAGTATTTC	CSVEDPGGSSYKQYF	NA	NA	TRBV29-1	TRBJ2-7
TGCGCCAGCAGCCCCGCCGTGAACACCGGGCAACTGTTTTTT	CASSPAVNTGQLFF	NA	NA	TRBV5-1	TRBJ2-2
TGTGCTAGCAGTTTATCGGGCCGGGTGGGGAATGAGCAGGTCTTC	CASSLSGRVGNEQVF	NA	NA	TRBV28	TRBJ2-1
TGTGCCAGCAGCTTTCGAGGGGGAGGAGACAATGAGCAGTTCTTC	CASSFRGGGDNEQFF	NA	NA	TRBV7-2	TRBJ2-1
TGTGCCAGCAGTCAGACTAGCGGAAGAGTAGATACGCAGTATTTT	CASSQTSGRVDTQYF	NA	TRBD2	TRBV6-1	TRBJ2-3
TGTGCCAGCAGTTACATGATCAGTGCCAATGAGCAGTTCTTC	CASSYMISANEQFF	NA	NA	TRBV6-6	TRBJ2-1
TGTGCCATCAACTCCTCTGGGACCTACAATGAGCAGTTCTTC	CAINSSGTYNEQFF	NA	NA	TRBV5-4	TRBJ2-1
TGTGCCAGTAGTTACTCGGGACAGGGGGTGGGGACCGGGGAGCTGTTTTTT	CASSYSGQGVGTGELFF	NA	TRBD1	TRBV6-6	TRBJ2-2
TGTGTCAGCAGTCCAGCGGGAGTCAGGAACGAGCAGTACTTC	CVSSPAGVRNEQYF	NA	TRBD2	TRBV12-3/TRBV12-4	TRBJ2-7
TGTGCCTGGAGTGAGACAGGGAGCACTGAAGCTTTCTTT	CAWSETGSTEAFF	many	TRBD1	TRBV30	TRBJ1-1
TGTGCCAGTAATACAGGGGACTATGGCTACACCTTC	CASNTGDYGYTF	many	TRBD1	TRBV28	TRBJ1-2
TGCAGCGTTACAGGGAACCAAGAGACCCAGTACTTC	CSVTGNQETQYF	many	NA	TRBV29-1	TRBJ2-5
TGTTCCATCAGCTTTCCCGGGACTAGCGGGACGAAAAACGTTCAGTATTTC	CSISFPGTSGTKNVQYF	NA	TRBD2	TRBV11-1	TRBJ2-4